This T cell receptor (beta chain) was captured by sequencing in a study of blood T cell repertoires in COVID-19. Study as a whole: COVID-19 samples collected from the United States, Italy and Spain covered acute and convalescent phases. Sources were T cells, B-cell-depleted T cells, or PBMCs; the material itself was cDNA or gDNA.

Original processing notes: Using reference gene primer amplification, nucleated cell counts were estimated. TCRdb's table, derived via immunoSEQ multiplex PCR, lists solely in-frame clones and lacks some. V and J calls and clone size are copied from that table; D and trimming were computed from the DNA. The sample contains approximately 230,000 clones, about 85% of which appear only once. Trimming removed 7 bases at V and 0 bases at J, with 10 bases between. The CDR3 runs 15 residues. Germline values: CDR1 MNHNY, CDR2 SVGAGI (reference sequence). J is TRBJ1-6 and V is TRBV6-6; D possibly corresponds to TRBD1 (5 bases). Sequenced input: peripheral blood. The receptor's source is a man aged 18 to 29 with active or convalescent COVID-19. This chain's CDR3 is CASISDSSYNSPLHF. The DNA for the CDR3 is TGTGCCAGCATCTCTGACAGCTCCTATAATTCACCCCTCCACTTT.